These 26 T cell receptor beta chains came from one sample sequenced in a study of STAT5B mutations in CD4+ large granular lymphocyte leukemia. Libraries were prepared by immunoSEQ multiplex PCR; TCRdb keeps only in-frame clonotypes and omits some of them. The sample contains over 30,000 clones, about 80% of which appear only once. What was sequenced was CD4+ T cells from blood buffy coats. All receptors derive from a human donor in good health.

Written as DNA, the CDR3 is TGTGCCAGCAGCCTCCGGGACAGGGGGACCGGGGAGCTGTTTTTT. As protein: CASSLRDRGTGELFF. The chain uses TRBV7-9 and TRBJ2-2, with 11 bases aligning to TRBD1. Germline-derived CDR1 and CDR2 are SEHNR and FQNEAQ (reference sequence). The V and J ends lost 5 bases and 5 bases, in that order; junction bases with no gene match: 4. CDR3 size: 15 residues.

This chain links TRBV5-1 with TRBJ2-3, with 9 bases aligning to TRBD2. Germline assignment: CDR1 SGHRS and CDR2 YFSETQ. J lost 5 bases, V lost 1 base, and 14 bases had no gene match. This CDR3 has 18 amino acids. Here the CDR3 DNA reads TGCGCCAGCAGCTTGAGGGTCTCGGCGGGAGGGCCGGTAGATACGCAGTATTTT. Amino acid sequence: CASSLRVSAGGPVDTQYF.

The CDR3 reads CASRKSGGPYNEQFF. In nucleotides, the CDR3 is TGTGCCAGCAGGAAGAGCGGGGGCCCCTACAATGAGCAGTTCTTC. The chain is built from TRBV6-6 and TRBJ2-1, with 8 bases lining up with TRBD2. Germline V gene sequence: CDR1 MNHNY, CDR2 SVGAGI (reference sequence). The CDR3 is 15 residues long. Trimming cost V 6 bases and J 2 bases; bases outside gene matches: 6.

The chain employs TRBV5-1 and TRBJ2-2, with D perhaps matching TRBD1 or TRBD2 (5 bases each). V shed 2 bases and J shed 2 bases, with 10 bases lying between them. Germline-derived CDR1 and CDR2 are SGHRS and YFSETQ. The CDR3 runs 15 residues. CDR3 sequence: CASSLDGGNTGELFF. Written as DNA, the CDR3 is TGCGCCAGCAGCTTAGATGGGGGAAACACCGGGGAGCTGTTTTTT.

This chain connects TRBV5-4 to TRBJ2-7; D is undetermined. In germline, CDR1 is SGHNT, CDR2 YYREEE (reference sequence). CDR3 size: 16 residues. Trimming pared 0 bases from V and 0 bases from J, leaving 13 bases between. CDR3 region: CASSLVGGFYSYEQYF. In DNA, the CDR3 is TGTGCCAGCAGCTTGGTAGGTGGCTTTTACTCCTACGAGCAGTACTTC.

The V gene is TRBV5-1, the J gene TRBJ1-5, with D hard to call. The CDR3 consists of 14 residues. V shed 4 bases and J shed 5 bases, with 13 bases lying between them. Germline assignment: CDR1 SGHRS and CDR2 YFSETQ. The CDR3 here is CASSPGLRDQPQHF. The CDR3 coding sequence is TGCGCCAGCAGCCCAGGTCTTCGGGATCAGCCCCAGCATTTT.

The CDR3 region is CASSLSGTQSSYEQYF. The CDR3 coding sequence is TGTGCCAGCAGCTTAAGCGGGACCCAGAGCTCCTACGAGCAGTACTTC. The V gene is TRBV7-8, the J gene TRBJ2-7; TRBD2 agrees at 7 bases. The CDR3 loop spans 16 amino acids. V lost 2 bases and J lost 0; bases outside the gene matches: 7. Per germline, CDR1 SGHVS and CDR2 FQNEAQ.

The chain carries TRBV19 and TRBJ2-7; D is tentatively TRBD1 or TRBD2 (5 bases each). CDR1 is LNHDA, CDR2 SQIVND, per germline (reference sequence). The CDR3 spans 14 residues. Trimming removed 5 bases at V and 3 bases at J, with 14 bases between. The CDR3 DNA follows: TGTGCCAGTAGTCTCGGGACCTCAAACTACGAGCAGTACTTC. It encodes CASSLGTSNYEQYF. Complete variable domain (other parts from reference TRBV19 and TRBJ2-7): DGGITQSPKYLFRKEGQNVTLSCEQNLNHDAMYWYRQDPGQGLRLIYYSQIVNDFQKGDIAEGYSVSREKKESFPLTVTSAQKNPTAFYLCASSLGTSNYEQYFGPGTRLTVT.

This rearrangement joins TRBV6-1 to TRBJ1-1; D unclear. There are 14 residues in the CDR3. CDR1 and CDR2 from the germline V gene are MNHNS and SASEGT. V lost 0 bases, J lost 0 bases, and 5 bases lay in between. CDR3 sequence reads: CASSEAWVNTEAFF. DNA for the CDR3: TGTGCCAGCAGTGAAGCGTGGGTGAACACTGAAGCTTTCTTT.

The CDR3 bases are TGTGCCAGCAGCTTGCGGCCCGGACGGACCACCTACGAGCAGTACTTC. This translates into CASSLRPGRTTYEQYF. The chain links TRBV7-2 to TRBJ2-7; D call uncertain. The CDR3 totals 16 residues. The germline gives CDR1 SGHTA, CDR2 FQGNSA. The V end lost 3 bases, the J end lost 2 bases, and 17 bases lay between the germline ends.

V gene TRBV13 combines with J gene TRBJ1-6; TRBD1 agrees at 7 bases. The CDR3 is 14 residues long. V lost 7 bases to trimming and J lost 4 bases; unmatched junction nucleotides: 4. Germline CDR1 PRHDT, CDR2 FYEKMQ (reference sequence). The CDR3 coding sequence is TGTGCCAGCACCGCGGGACAGTATAATTCACCCCTCCACTTT. This gives the protein CASTAGQYNSPLHF.

The chain couples TRBV7-8 to TRBJ1-2, with D tentatively TRBD1 (6 bases). V lost 0 bases to trimming and J lost 8 bases, with 13 bases between them. The CDR3 has 14 amino acids. From germline, CDR1 is SGHVS and CDR2 FQNEAQ. CDR3 nucleotides: TGTGCCAGCAGCTTAGCCGGGGGGGGCTCAGGCTACACCTTC. It is translated as CASSLAGGGSGYTF.

The V gene is TRBV6-1, the J gene TRBJ1-5; D perhaps matches TRBD1 (6 bases). CDR3 length equals 13 residues. The germline V and J ends were trimmed by 4 bases and 7 bases, with 11 bases remaining between them. Germline CDR1 MNHNS, CDR2 SASEGT. The CDR3 region is CASSATGQQPQHF. In nucleotides, the CDR3 is TGTGCCAGCAGTGCCACAGGGCAACAGCCCCAGCATTTT.

This clone came up once. V usage is TRBV15 and J usage is TRBJ2-7; TRBD2 aligns across 7 bases. Germline-derived CDR1 and CDR2 are LNHNV and YYDKDF (reference sequence). Trimming removed 7 bases from V and 5 bases from J; junction bases left unmatched: 14. The CDR3 extends over 15 amino acids. The CDR3 sequence: CATNRAGGRSHEQYF. The CDR3 DNA reads as TGTGCCACCAACCGGGCGGGCGGGAGAAGCCACGAGCAGTACTTC.

V and J are TRBV6-4 and TRBJ2-3; D unclear. Germline V gene sequence: CDR1 MRHNA, CDR2 SNTAGT. The CDR3 loop spans 13 amino acids. V was shortened by 2 bases and J by 5 bases, with 8 bases between the two germline ends. In DNA, the CDR3 is TGTGCCAGCAGTGACCGCCTGAGAGATACGCAGTATTTT. Protein sequence: CASSDRLRDTQYF.

This rearrangement joins TRBV5-6 to TRBJ1-2, with no clear D. The CDR3 has 14 amino acids. Germline V gene lookup returns CDR1 SGHDT and CDR2 YYEEEE. V was trimmed by 1 base and J by 0 bases, leaving 7 bases between them. CDR3 sequence reads: CASSLFPANYGYTF. CDR3 DNA: TGTGCCAGCAGCTTGTTTCCGGCTAACTATGGCTACACCTTC.

The V gene is TRBV19, the J gene TRBJ1-5, with D uncertain. Germline V gene sequence: CDR1 LNHDA, CDR2 SQIVND (reference sequence). CDR3 length: 14 residues. Trimming stripped 7 bases from V and 7 bases from J, with 17 bases between. The chain's CDR3 is CASTLHGLGQPQHF. The DNA of the CDR3 is TGTGCCAGTACCCTACACGGGCTCGGACAGCCCCAGCATTTT. The entire variable domain, with the rest obtained from reference TRBV19 and TRBJ1-5, is as follows: DGGITQSPKYLFRKEGQNVTLSCEQNLNHDAMYWYRQDPGQGLRLIYYSQIVNDFQKGDIAEGYSVSREKKESFPLTVTSAQKNPTAFYLCASTLHGLGQPQHFGDGTRLSIL.

The chain combines TRBV6-1 with TRBJ1-5; 8 bases match TRBD1. The CDR3 has 15 residues. V lost 6 bases, J lost 5 bases, and 9 bases stayed unmatched. Germline CDR1 reads MNHNS; CDR2 reads SASEGT. Here the CDR3 reads CASRKGPQGDQPQHF. In DNA form, the CDR3 reads TGTGCCAGCAGGAAAGGGCCACAGGGGGATCAGCCCCAGCATTTT.

The gene calls are TRBV5-1 and TRBJ1-3; TRBD1 aligns across 8 bases. J was trimmed by 0 bases and V by 4 bases; bases with no gene match: 3. CDR3 size: 15 residues. CDR1 and CDR2 from the germline V gene are SGHRS and YFSETQ. The CDR3 DNA follows: TGCGCCAGCAGCACAGGGGGGGTCTCTGGAAACACCATATATTTT. Its translation: CASSTGGVSGNTIYF.

CDR3 region: CASSVGGEGLEQYF. The CDR3 nucleotides read TGTGCCAGCAGCGTCGGGGGGGAAGGGCTCGAGCAGTACTTC. This chain connects TRBV7-9 to TRBJ2-7; 8 bases align to TRBD2. J gave up 6 bases and V 5 bases, and 9 bases lay outside the gene matches. The germline V gene has CDR1 SEHNR and CDR2 FQNEAQ (reference sequence). The CDR3 contains 14 residues.

V and J are TRBV5-4 and TRBJ2-5; D is undetermined. The DNA end is a closer match to TRBJ2-7, so the J assignment may be wrong. Per the germline V gene, CDR1 is SGHNT and CDR2 is YYREEE (reference sequence). This CDR3 comprises 14 residues. CDR3 sequence: CASSSMGRSYEQYF. DNA for the CDR3: TGTGCCAGCAGCTCAATGGGTCGATCCTACGAGCAGTACTTC.

This chain uses TRBV5-4 with TRBJ2-3, with D maybe TRBD2 (6 bases). Germline V gives CDR1 SGHNT, CDR2 YYREEE (reference sequence). The CDR3 is 14 residues long. Trimming cost V 0 bases and J 1 base, with 6 bases left between them. The CDR3 region is CASSLGGGTDTQYF. The CDR3 region has the DNA TGTGCCAGCAGCTTGGGGGGGGGCACAGATACGCAGTATTTT.

The rearrangement joins TRBV18 to TRBJ1-1; 7 nucleotides agree with TRBD1. The CDR3 contains 14 residues. V shed 6 bases, J shed 5 bases, and the junction held 9 bases outside the gene matches. Per the germline V gene, CDR1 is KGHSH and CDR2 is LQKENI. The CDR3 DNA follows: TGTGCCAGCTCCTTCTCGCAGGGGGAGACTGAAGCTTTCTTT. This sequence encodes CASSFSQGETEAFF. Variable domain in full (rest from reference TRBV18 and TRBJ1-1): NAGVMQNPRHLVRRRGQEARLRCSPMKGHSHVYWYRQLPEEGLKFMVYLQKENIIDESGMPKERFSAEFPKEGPSILRIQQVVRGDSAAYFCASSFSQGETEAFFGQGTRLTVV.

This chain uses TRBV5-4 with TRBJ2-7; 7 nucleotides align to TRBD1. Germline assignment: CDR1 SGHNT and CDR2 YYREEE (reference sequence). CDR3 length: 15 residues. The J segment lost 3 bases and the V segment lost 1 base, leaving 7 bases of the junction unmatched. CDR3 amino acids: CASSLRQGAGYEQYF. CDR3 DNA: TGTGCCAGCAGCTTGAGACAGGGAGCTGGCTACGAGCAGTACTTC.

The genes are TRBV7-9 and TRBJ2-2; TRBD1 matches 7 bases. Germline V gene lookup returns CDR1 SEHNR and CDR2 FQNEAQ (reference sequence). After removal of 4 bases from V and 4 bases from J, the junction contained 9 bases not matched to a gene. The CDR3 covers 16 residues. The CDR3 DNA follows: TGTGCCAGCAGCTACTTTACAGGGGCGGGCACCGGGGAGCTGTTTTTT. As protein: CASSYFTGAGTGELFF.

V usage is TRBV9 and J usage is TRBJ1-2, with TRBD1 matching over 7 bases. Trimming removed 3 bases from V and 6 bases from J; junction bases left unmatched: 14. The CDR3 is 16 amino acids. Looked up from germline, CDR1 is SGDLS and CDR2 is YYNGEE. The CDR3 nucleotides read TGTGCCAGCAGCGCGTGGGACAGCCTCGGGAAGAATGGCTACACCTTC. Its translation is CASSAWDSLGKNGYTF.